This T cell receptor beta chain was found in a study of glioma-infiltrating T cells. Study information: Glioblastomas were WHO grade IV, sampled at first diagnosis; low-grade were grade II.

This clonotype has more than one count but fewer than ten. The V gene end was trimmed by 5 bases and the J gene end by 6 bases; junction bases not matched to a gene: 15. Per the germline V gene, CDR1 is SEHNR and CDR2 is FQNEAQ (reference sequence). This CDR3 is 17 amino acids long. Using RNA template, CDR3s of TCR alpha and beta were amplified with iRepertoire arm-PCR. TCRdb passed the multiplex PCR reads through MiXCR, listing each CDR3 protein once. The profile covers approximately 400,000 distinct CDR3 sequences, with around 45% appearing a single time and 9.5% to 15% taken by the ten largest. This chain uses TRBV7-9 with TRBJ1-1; 10 positions agree with TRBD1. The clonotype originates from a human donor with low-grade glioma or glioblastoma, undergoing nonglioma brain surgery, or in good health (not recorded which). Sequenced input: glioma tissue, nonneoplastic brain tissue, or PBMCs (not recorded which). The CDR3 DNA is TGTGCCAGCAGCCCATATGCGGGACAGGGGCTTATTGCTGAAGCTTTCTTT. Translated, it gives CASSPYAGQGLIAEAFF.